This paragraph covers one TCR beta chain sequence. This sample is drawn from a study of blood T cell repertoires in COVID-19. As for the study in general: Acute-phase and convalescent COVID-19 samples originated in the United States, Italy and Spain. T cells, B-cell-depleted T cells, or PBMCs supplied cDNA or gDNA.

Trimming took 1 base from V and 3 from J; bases not matched to a gene: 5. Germline V gene sequence: CDR1 MNHEY, CDR2 SVGAGI. The CDR3 is 15 residues long. Sequencing used immunoSEQ multiplex PCR; TCRdb keeps in-frame clones, though not all of them. Of around 60,000 clones listed, over 55% are singletons. The genes are TRBV6-5 and TRBJ1-2; 7 bases map to TRBD1. Sequenced input: peripheral blood. This receptor was taken from a woman aged 70-85 years with COVID-19, enrolled during active disease. CDR3 sequence reads: CASSYFRQGYYGYTF. The CDR3 nucleotides are TGTGCCAGCAGTTACTTCCGACAGGGCTACTATGGCTACACCTTC.